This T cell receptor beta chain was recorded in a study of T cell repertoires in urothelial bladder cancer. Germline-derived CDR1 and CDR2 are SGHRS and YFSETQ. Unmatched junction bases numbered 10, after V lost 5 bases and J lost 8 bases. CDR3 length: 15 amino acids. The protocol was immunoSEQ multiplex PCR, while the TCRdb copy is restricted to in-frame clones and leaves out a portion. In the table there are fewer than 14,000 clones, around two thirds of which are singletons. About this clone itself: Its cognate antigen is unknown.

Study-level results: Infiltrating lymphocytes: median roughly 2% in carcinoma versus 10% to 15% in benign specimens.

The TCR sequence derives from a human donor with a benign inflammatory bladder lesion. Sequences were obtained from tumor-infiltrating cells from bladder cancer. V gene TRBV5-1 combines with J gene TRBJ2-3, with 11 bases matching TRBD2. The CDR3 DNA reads TGCGCCAGCAGGACCGGGACTAGCGGTCTGGGTACGCAGTATTTT. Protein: CASRTGTSGLGTQYF.